Shown below are 4 T cell receptor beta chains from a single sample sequenced in a study of blood T cell repertoires in COVID-19. TCRdb's table, derived via immunoSEQ multiplex PCR, lists solely in-frame clones and lacks some. In the table there are some 700,000 clones, 85% to 90% of which are singletons. The material sequenced was peripheral blood. These receptors all stem from a young woman with acute or convalescent COVID-19.

The gene calls are TRBV4-3 and TRBJ1-5; the D is unclear. V was pared by 0 bases and J by 0 bases, with 6 bases between. The CDR3 consists of 15 residues. Looked up from germline, CDR1 is LGHNA and CDR2 is YSLEER. CDR3 sequence reads: CASSQDVISNQPQHF. For the CDR3, the DNA is TGCGCCAGCAGCCAAGATGTAATTAGCAATCAGCCCCAGCATTTT.

The rearrangement links TRBV13 to TRBJ2-5; D remains unclear. V was trimmed by 2 bases and J by 1 base, leaving 11 bases between them. Germline V lookup: CDR1 PRHDT, CDR2 FYEKMQ (reference sequence). CDR3 size: 15 residues. The CDR3 region is CASSLPSDSQETQYF. Written as DNA, the CDR3 is TGTGCCAGCAGCTTACCGTCAGATTCCCAAGAGACCCAGTACTTC.

The chain has TRBV6-5 and TRBJ2-7; the match to TRBD1 covers 7 bases. The CDR3 contains 14 residues. CDR1 and CDR2 from the germline V gene are MNHEY and SVGAGI. The V segment lost 2 bases and the J segment 6 bases; nucleotides outside the gene matches: 7. For the CDR3, the DNA is TGTGCCAGCAGTTACACAAGGACAGGTTCCGAGCAGTACTTC. Amino acid sequence: CASSYTRTGSEQYF.

V usage is TRBV9 and J usage is TRBJ2-1, with 10 bases aligning to TRBD1. The CDR3 spans 13 residues. In germline, CDR1 is SGDLS, CDR2 YYNGEE. J was trimmed by 8 bases and V by 4 bases; bases with no gene match: 3. The CDR3 DNA reads TGTGCCAGCAGCACCGGGACAGGGGATGAGCAGTTCTTC. It is translated as CASSTGTGDEQFF.